These T cell receptor beta chains were read from a single sample in a study of patients and donors after allogeneic stem cell transplantation. TCRdb processed the RT-PCR reads anew with MiXCR; each CDR3 protein has one entry. Here the sample spans 150,000 to 250,000 distinct CDR3 sequences, around 41% being singletons. Source material: blood, either unsorted or a sorted T cell fraction (not recorded which). All receptors derive from a human donor who was either an allogeneic HSCT recipient or a stem cell or donor lymphocyte infusion donor (not recorded which). It is not recorded whose cells these are; they may come from a transplant donor. Both conserved end residues are part of each CDR3. A D gene is named only where the DNA matches it firmly. Expanded clones are given a class, and other clones once, few, many or no size at all.

d_gene	v_gene	j_gene	abundance	CDR3nt	CDR3aa
NA	TRBV28	TRBJ2-5	NA	TGTGCCAGCACCGAATCCACAGGGTTGCGCGAAGAGACCCAGTACTTC	CASTESTGLREETQYF
NA	TRBV12-3/TRBV12-4	TRBJ2-1	few	TGCGCCAGCAGCTTGGACAGCTCCTACAATGAGCAGTTCTTC	CASSLDSSYNEQFF
NA	TRBV7-9	TRBJ1-4	few	TGTGCCAGCAGGGGGGCCCGAGAAAAACTGTTTTTT	CASRGAREKLFF
NA	TRBV6-6	TRBJ1-5	few	TGTGCCAGCAGTTACGCCGGGACCAGTAATCAGCCCCAGCATTTT	CASSYAGTSNQPQHF
TRBD1	TRBV4-3	TRBJ1-1	NA	TGCGCCAGCAGCCACAGGGGGCTGAACACTGAAGCTTTCTTT	CASSHRGLNTEAFF
NA	TRBV7-2	TRBJ1-1	few	TGTGCCAGCAGCTTCCTGGGACAGAACACTGAAGCTTTCTTT	CASSFLGQNTEAFF
TRBD2	TRBV5-1	TRBJ2-5	NA	TGCGCTAGCGGGGTATCGGAGACCCAGTACTTC	CASGVSETQYF
NA	TRBV6-5	TRBJ1-1	NA	TGTGCCAGCAGTTACTCTGAGGGGAGGAACACTGAAGCTTTCTTT	CASSYSEGRNTEAFF
NA	TRBV4-3	TRBJ2-7	few	TGCGCCAGCAGCCAAGATCTGGTTTCCTACGAGCAGTACTTC	CASSQDLVSYEQYF
NA	TRBV30	TRBJ2-3	NA	TGTGCCTGGAGTTTCGATAGCACAGATGCGCAGTATTTT	CAWSFDSTDAQYF
NA	TRBV6-4	TRBJ2-3	NA	TGTGCCAGCAGTGACGGACGGGATACAGATACGCAGTATTTT	CASSDGRDTDTQYF
NA	TRBV5-1	TRBJ1-2	NA	TGCGCCAGCAGCTTGGGGTCCAAAAGACCTTATGGCTACACCTTC	CASSLGSKRPYGYTF
NA	TRBV6-1	TRBJ1-1	NA	TGTGCCAGCAGTGAGAAACCGGGGAACACTGAAGCTTTCTTT	CASSEKPGNTEAFF
NA	TRBV29-1	TRBJ1-1	few	TGCAGCGTCCCCGAAGGGAACACTGAAGCTTTCTTT	CSVPEGNTEAFF
TRBD2	TRBV9	TRBJ2-1	NA	TGTGCCAGCAGTGCCGGGACTAGCGGGGTTACCAATGAGCAGTTCTTC	CASSAGTSGVTNEQFF
NA	TRBV12-3/TRBV12-4	TRBJ1-2	NA	TGTGCCAGCAGTTCGTACTGGGACAACGACGGCTACACCTTC	CASSSYWDNDGYTF
NA	TRBV12-3/TRBV12-4	TRBJ1-2	once	TGTGCCAGCAGCACAGGGCCCATTGGCTACACCTTC	CASSTGPIGYTF
NA	TRBV4-2	TRBJ1-1	few	TGTGCCAGCAGCCAAGATCCAGCTGACTTCGCTGAAGCTTTCTTT	CASSQDPADFAEAFF
NA	TRBV20-1	TRBJ1-1	once	TGCAGTGTCCCCGGACGTGTTGCCGAAGCTTTCTTT	CSVPGRVAEAFF
TRBD2	TRBV29-1	TRBJ2-3	few	TGCAGCGTTGAGGGCTCCTCTAGCGGCGGATCCACAGATACGCAGTATTTT	CSVEGSSSGGSTDTQYF
NA	TRBV7-7	TRBJ2-2	once	TGTGCTAGCACCCAAGACAGCACCGGGGAGCTGTTTTTT	CASTQDSTGELFF
NA	TRBV12-3/TRBV12-4	TRBJ2-3	NA	TGTGCCAGCAGTTTGGGGGGTAGTATGGGCACAGATACGCAGTATTTT	CASSLGGSMGTDTQYF
TRBD2	TRBV7-3	TRBJ2-1	few	TGTGCCAGCAGCTTAAGGACTAGCCCTCGGGAGGGGAATGAGCAGTTCTTC	CASSLRTSPREGNEQFF
TRBD1	TRBV7-9	TRBJ1-5	NA	TGTGCCAGCAGCGGCGGACAGGGTGACAATCAGCCCCAGCATTTT	CASSGGQGDNQPQHF
NA	TRBV5-1	TRBJ1-1	NA	TGCGCCAGCAGCTCCGGACCCCGGGGGGAAACTGAAGCTTTCTTT	CASSSGPRGETEAFF
NA	TRBV29-1	TRBJ2-4	few	TGCAGCGTTGTTTTAGCCAAAAACATTCAGTACTTC	CSVVLAKNIQYF
NA	TRBV27	TRBJ2-2	NA	TGTGCCAGCAGTTTAGCAGACACCGGGGAGCTGTTTTTT	CASSLADTGELFF
NA	TRBV16	TRBJ1-1	many	TGTGCCAGCAGCCAATCTCCGGGGAAAGCTTTCTTT	CASSQSPGKAFF
TRBD1	TRBV5-5	TRBJ1-5	NA	TGTGCCAGCAGCTTGACAGGGGTATATAGCAATCAGCCCCAGCATTTT	CASSLTGVYSNQPQHF
NA	TRBV6-5	TRBJ2-7	few	TGTGCCAGCAGTTACTCCCTTGGGCAGCCCTACGAGCAGTACTTC	CASSYSLGQPYEQYF
NA	TRBV7-9	TRBJ1-1	NA	TGTGCCAGCAGCTTAGACGTTGGTGTCTCAGACACTGAAGCTTTCTTT	CASSLDVGVSDTEAFF
TRBD2	TRBV3-1	TRBJ2-2	few	TGTGCCAGCAGCCAAACTAGCGGGGCGAACACCGGGGAGCTGTTTTTT	CASSQTSGANTGELFF
NA	TRBV13	TRBJ1-3	NA	TGTGCCAGCACTCCCACGGGGGGTGCAGGAAACACCATATATTTT	CASTPTGGAGNTIYF
TRBD1	TRBV12-3/TRBV12-4	TRBJ1-2	NA	TGTGCCAGCGGGACAGGGGGCAACTATGGCTACACCTTC	CASGTGGNYGYTF
TRBD2	TRBV5-1	TRBJ2-1	NA	TGCGCCAGCAGCGCGACTAGCGGGGGCTACAATGAGCAGTTCTTC	CASSATSGGYNEQFF
TRBD2	TRBV12-3/TRBV12-4	TRBJ2-3	NA	TGTGCCAGCAGCCGTAGCGGGAGGGCCCCAGATACGCAGTATTTT	CASSRSGRAPDTQYF
TRBD1	TRBV6-2/TRBV6-3	TRBJ1-1	NA	TGTGCCAGCAGTTACTCCTCCCAGGGGGCGAACACTGAAGCTTTCTTT	CASSYSSQGANTEAFF
NA	TRBV5-1	TRBJ1-4	few	TGCGCCAGCAGCCCACAGGTCAGGGGCGCAGGGGCGGCTAATGAAAAACTGTTTTTT	CASSPQVRGAGAANEKLFF
NA	TRBV24-1	TRBJ2-2	NA	TGTGCCACCAGTGATTTGAGGACAGGACCTGGGGAGCGGGAGACCGGGGAGCTGTTTTTT	CATSDLRTGPGERETGELFF
NA	TRBV4-3	TRBJ2-7	once	TGCGCCAGCAGCCATCAATTCACGGAAGGCTACGAGCAGTACTTC	CASSHQFTEGYEQYF
TRBD2	TRBV12-3/TRBV12-4	TRBJ2-7	NA	TGTGCCAGCAGTCACCAGACTAGCCCGGAGCAGTACTTC	CASSHQTSPEQYF
TRBD1	TRBV6-2/TRBV6-3	TRBJ1-6	few	TGTGCCAGCAGAGCCGACAGGGGGCTAGCACCCCTCCACTTT	CASRADRGLAPLHF
NA	TRBV28	TRBJ1-1	NA	TGTGCCAGCAGTCCCAGGACAGTTACCATGAACACTGAAGCTTTCTTT	CASSPRTVTMNTEAFF
NA	TRBV12-3/TRBV12-4	TRBJ2-1	few	TGTGCCAGCAGTTTTAACGTACGTGCCGGAAGACAGTTCTTC	CASSFNVRAGRQFF
NA	TRBV15	TRBJ2-5	NA	TGTGCCACCAGCAGAGACGGCACCCAAGAGACCCAGTACTTC	CATSRDGTQETQYF
TRBD1	TRBV5-1	TRBJ2-2	few	TGCGCCAGCAGCTTAGAGACAGGGTTCACCGGGGAGCTGTTTTTT	CASSLETGFTGELFF
NA	TRBV29-1	TRBJ2-3	once	TGCAGCGTTGGAGATCTATCGCGCAGTGGAGATACGCAGTATTTT	CSVGDLSRSGDTQYF
TRBD1	TRBV29-1	TRBJ1-1	few	TGCAGCGTTGAGGCACAGGGGGCCACTGAAGCTTTCTTT	CSVEAQGATEAFF
TRBD1	TRBV2	TRBJ2-5	NA	TGTGCCAGCAGTGAAGCGGGGACAGGTGCCCTCCAAGAGACCCAGTACTTC	CASSEAGTGALQETQYF
NA	TRBV6-5	TRBJ2-1	NA	TGTGCCAGCAGTTACTCCTGGGCAGACTCCTACAATGAGCAGTTCTTC	CASSYSWADSYNEQFF
NA	TRBV3-1	TRBJ1-1	NA	TGTGCCAGCAGCCAAGATGCCGCCCGAGCTTTCTTT	CASSQDAARAFF
NA	TRBV4-1	TRBJ1-6	once	TGCGCCAGCAGCCGAACGGACGGCACAAATAATTCACCCCTCCACTTT	CASSRTDGTNNSPLHF
TRBD1	TRBV28	TRBJ1-6	few	TGTGCCAGCAGTTTCGGACAGGGGAATTCACCCCTCCACTTT	CASSFGQGNSPLHF
NA	TRBV12-3/TRBV12-4	TRBJ1-3	NA	TGTGCCAGCAGTTTATATCCGGCCCCGAGCTCTGGAAACACCATATATTTT	CASSLYPAPSSGNTIYF